This TCR beta chain was retrieved from a study of blood T cell repertoires in COVID-19. Study-level background: There were acute and convalescent COVID-19 samples, and they came from the United States, Italy and Spain.

In germline, CDR1 is SGHNT, CDR2 YYREEE (reference sequence). The CDR3 extends over 14 amino acids. The V gene lost 5 bases and the J gene lost 4 bases, with 10 bases spanning the gap. In the original analysis: Estimates of nucleated cell counts were drawn from the amplification of reference gene primers. The assay was immunoSEQ multiplex PCR, and TCRdb's table has in-frame clones only and misses some. V and J calls plus clone size are reproduced from that table; the DNA served to infer D and trimming. The repertoire holds over 200,000 clones, approximately 82% seen once, with approximately 2.6% in the top ten.

The source of this sequence is a woman in her 70s with active or convalescent COVID-19. Sequenced input: peripheral blood. J is TRBJ2-6 and V is TRBV5-4; tentative D call: TRBD2 (6 bases). CDR3 nucleotides: TGTGCCAGCAGTGCGGGGTCCGGGGCCAACGTCCTGACTTTC. Protein product: CASSAGSGANVLTF.